This T cell receptor beta chain was captured in a study of shared clonotypes between healthy human individuals. Germline loops: CDR1 SGHKS, CDR2 YYEKEE (reference sequence). CDR3 length: 16 residues. The junction had 8 bases not matched to a gene; V was cut back by 4 bases and J by 3 bases. Regarding this clone: Its cognate antigen is unknown.

The method was immunoSEQ multiplex PCR; TCRdb's version includes in-frame clones alone and lacks a portion of them. The sample includes around 1.6 million clones, 95% to 99% of them seen just once. Findings and caveats of the study: The study's rarefaction showed incomplete sorted-subset sequencing despite large depth. The naive CD4 repertoires of a few donors were compared, and about 5% of clonotypes were shared. Against clonotypes common to all four donors, non-shared ones had lower generation probabilities.

V is TRBV5-5 and J is TRBJ2-1; 9 bases map to TRBD1. This TCR derives from a man aged 25 to 40 in good health. Input material: naive CD4+ T cells sorted from blood. Subset of the sample: CD45RA+ positively selected. The CDR3 region is CASSKQGASYYNEQFF. The CDR3 DNA sequence: TGTGCCAGCAGCAAACAGGGGGCTTCCTACTACAATGAGCAGTTCTTC.